A single sample gave rise to the 26 T cell receptor beta chains below, sequenced in a study of cytomegalovirus exposure and HLA in healthy donors. Primers included in the PCR were 60 Vbeta and 13 Jbeta primers. Some clones are missing from TCRdb's copy, which holds only in-frame ones; the method was immunoSEQ multiplex PCR. The sample carries 200,000 to 250,000 clones, more than 60% recorded once. Source material: PBMCs. The receptors come from a young woman in good health and CMV-seronegative.

V and J are TRBV19 and TRBJ1-1, with 9 bases aligning to TRBD1. The CDR3 is 15 residues long. Per the germline V gene, CDR1 is LNHDA and CDR2 is SQIVND (reference sequence). The V gene end was trimmed by 1 base and the J gene end by 7 bases; junction bases not matched to a gene: 7. The CDR3 nucleotides are TGTGCCAGTAGTATAGGCGGACAGGGGCCCGTTGAAGCTTTCTTT. Protein: CASSIGGQGPVEAFF.

The chain combines TRBV5-1 with TRBJ2-3; 8 bases line up with TRBD2. The CDR3 consists of 16 residues. CDR1 SGHRS and CDR2 YFSETQ come from the germline V gene. Unmatched junction bases numbered 8, after V lost 0 bases and J lost 5 bases. The CDR3 here is CASSLVLAGGIDTQYF. The CDR3 bases are TGCGCCAGCAGCTTGGTTTTGGCGGGGGGAATAGATACGCAGTATTTT.

Worth noting for this clone: Sequence at one end of the junction differs from germline and may be a read error. The chain links TRBV5-1 to TRBJ2-1, with D unclear. The CDR3 is made up of 16 amino acids. CDR1 SGHRS and CDR2 YFSETQ come from the germline V gene. The CDR3 nucleotides are TGCGCCAGCAGCCCCGGGTTAATAGTCTCCTTCAATGAGCAGTTCTTC. Translation: CASSPGLIVSFNEQFF.

V usage is TRBV10-3 and J usage is TRBJ1-1; D is unclear. The germline V gene has CDR1 ENHRY and CDR2 SYGVKD. The germline V and J ends were trimmed by 0 bases and 1 base, with 3 bases remaining between them. This CDR3 has 13 residues. CDR3 DNA sequence: TGTGCCATCAGTGAGTCGCGGAACACTGAAGCTTTCTTT. Protein sequence: CAISESRNTEAFF.

This clone was observed once. The chain recombines TRBV6-5 with TRBJ1-1; a weak D match, TRBD1 (5 bases). V dropped 2 bases and J dropped 3 bases, with 7 bases sitting between them. This CDR3 comprises 13 residues. Germline V gene lookup returns CDR1 MNHEY and CDR2 SVGAGI. The chain's CDR3 is CASSYPGDTEAFF. The CDR3, as DNA: TGTGCCAGCAGTTACCCGGGGGACACTGAAGCTTTCTTT.

The rearrangement joins TRBV5-6 to TRBJ2-5, with 12 bases that match TRBD1. Losses at the gene ends were 0 bases for V and 5 bases for J; bases not matched to a gene: 2. The CDR3 is made up of 15 amino acids. Germline lookup yields CDR1 SGHDT and CDR2 YYEEEE. CDR3 loop: CASSLGDRGPETQYF. CDR3 nucleotides: TGTGCCAGCAGCTTGGGGGACAGGGGGCCTGAGACCCAGTACTTC. Full variable domain (outside the CDR3, taken from reference TRBV5-6 and TRBJ2-5): DAGVTQSPTHLIKTRGQQVTLRCSPKSGHDTVSWYQQALGQGPQFIFQYYEEEERQRGNFPDRFSGHQFPNYSSELNVNALLLGDSALYLCASSLGDRGPETQYFGPGTRLLVL.

This rearrangement joins TRBV7-3 to TRBJ2-2; 9 bases are a match to TRBD1. Trimming at V came to 6 bases and at J to 2 bases, leaving 7 bases not matched to a gene. Germline V CDR1 and CDR2: SGHTA, FQGTGA. The CDR3 extends over 16 amino acids. This CDR3 reads CASSPTDRGNTGELFF. For the CDR3, the DNA is TGTGCCAGCAGTCCCACGGACAGGGGAAACACCGGGGAGCTGTTTTTT.

V gene TRBV2 combines with J gene TRBJ2-7; 9 positions agree with TRBD1. Trimming removed 6 bases from V and 4 bases from J; junction bases left unmatched: 13. CDR3 size: 16 residues. CDR1 is SNHLY and CDR2 is FYNNEI in the germline V gene. The CDR3 nucleotides are TGTGCCAGCAGGGAGGACCCCGGGACAGGGATTTACGAGCAGTACTTC. It codes for CASREDPGTGIYEQYF.

V usage is TRBV29-1 and J usage is TRBJ1-5; no firm D call. This CDR3 region has 16 residues. Germline V gene data show CDR1 as SQVTM and CDR2 as ANQGSEA. CDR3 loop: CFRAAMRPYSNQPQHF. CDR3 in DNA: TGCTTTAGAGCGGCAATGCGTCCTTATAGCAATCAGCCCCAGCATTTT.

This chain links TRBV7-2 with TRBJ2-7, with 7 bases identical to TRBD2. Germline V CDR1 and CDR2: SGHTA, FQGNSA. The CDR3 contains 15 residues. V shed 2 bases, J shed 5 bases, and the junction held 9 bases outside the gene matches. The CDR3 DNA sequence: TGTGCCAGCAGCTTAAAGAGCGTGGCGGGAGACGAGCAGTACTTC. As protein: CASSLKSVAGDEQYF.

The chain has TRBV28 and TRBJ1-1; TRBD1 matches 7 bases. The V gene end was trimmed by 5 bases and the J gene end by 1 base; junction bases not matched to a gene: 7. The length of the CDR3 is 15 residues. Germline V gene data show CDR1 as MDHEN and CDR2 as SYDVKM. CDR3 protein: CASSVPGQTNTEAFF. CDR3 sequence (DNA): TGTGCCAGCAGTGTACCGGGACAGACGAACACTGAAGCTTTCTTT.

The gene calls are TRBV18 and TRBJ1-1; 8 bases agree with TRBD1. The CDR3 covers 15 residues. Germline V CDR1 and CDR2: KGHSH, LQKENI. Trimming removed 3 bases from V and 1 base from J; junction bases left unmatched: 4. This CDR3 is CASSPTGVPNTEAFF. CDR3 DNA sequence: TGTGCCAGCTCACCGACAGGGGTGCCGAACACTGAAGCTTTCTTT.

The chain employs TRBV7-9 and TRBJ1-1; D not resolved. Trimming took off 1 base at V and 3 bases at J, with 9 bases between the two ends. CDR3 length equals 14 residues. Germline V lookup: CDR1 SEHNR, CDR2 FQNEAQ (reference sequence). This chain's CDR3 is CASSLESGYTEAFF. The DNA for the CDR3 is TGTGCCAGCAGCTTAGAATCGGGGTACACTGAAGCTTTCTTT.

The rearrangement uses TRBV7-3 and TRBJ1-1, with 7 bases aligning to TRBD1. The CDR3 spans 14 residues. Germline V lookup: CDR1 SGHTA, CDR2 FQGTGA. The V gene end was trimmed by 3 bases and the J gene end by 4 bases; junction bases not matched to a gene: 5. This CDR3 is CASSLTGTATEAFF. The DNA for the CDR3 is TGTGCCAGCAGCTTGACTGGGACAGCCACTGAAGCTTTCTTT.

The V gene is TRBV7-6, the J gene TRBJ2-5; tentatively, D is TRBD2 (6 bases). Trimming pared 1 base from V and 4 bases from J, leaving 22 bases between. This CDR3 comprises 18 residues. Germline V gene data show CDR1 as SGHVS and CDR2 as FNYEAQ. CDR3: CASSLGMIAEVPRETQYF. The CDR3 DNA is TGTGCCAGCAGCTTAGGTATGATAGCGGAGGTGCCCAGAGAGACCCAGTACTTC.

This clone was detected a few times. The rearrangement joins TRBV5-8 to TRBJ1-2; 8 nucleotides align to TRBD1. The CDR3 has 13 amino acids. In germline, CDR1 is SGHTS, CDR2 YDEGEE. The V gene end was trimmed by 4 bases and the J gene end by 4 bases; junction bases not matched to a gene: 3. The DNA of the CDR3 is TGTGCCAGCAGCCCCAGGGGGCTCTATGGCTACACCTTC. Amino acid sequence: CASSPRGLYGYTF.

This clone has only a few counts. The chain joins TRBV6-1 to TRBJ1-1, with D unresolved. V dropped 3 bases and J dropped 7 bases, with 6 bases sitting between them. The CDR3 has 11 amino acids. The germline V gene has CDR1 MNHNS and CDR2 SASEGT. The CDR3 sequence is CASSDPFEAFF. The CDR3 nucleotides are TGTGCCAGCAGTGACCCTTTTGAAGCTTTCTTT.

The gene calls are TRBV6-5 and TRBJ1-5, with D unresolved. The CDR3 has 15 residues. CDR1 is MNHEY, CDR2 SVGAGI, per germline. The V gene lost 6 bases and the J gene lost 0 bases, with 12 bases spanning the gap. The DNA of the CDR3 is TGTGCCAGCAGCACGGACTTTTATAGCAATCAGCCCCAGCATTTT. Encoded protein: CASSTDFYSNQPQHF.

The chain couples TRBV7-3 to TRBJ2-2; 8 bases agree with TRBD2. V gave up 1 base and J gave up 2 bases; unmatched junction bases: 3. This CDR3 spans 16 amino acids. Per germline, CDR1 SGHTA and CDR2 FQGTGA. In DNA, the CDR3 is TGTGCCAGCAGCTTAAACGGGGGGGGAAACACCGGGGAGCTGTTTTTT. It yields the protein CASSLNGGGNTGELFF.

The chain uses TRBV5-8 and TRBJ2-3; D is perhaps TRBD1 (6 bases). The germline gives CDR1 SGHTS, CDR2 YDEGEE. The CDR3 spans 13 residues. The V and J ends lost 10 bases and 2 bases respectively, with 14 bases between them. CDR3 coding DNA: TGTGCCGGCCCACAGGGCCTCACAGATACGCAGTATTTT. Residues: CAGPQGLTDTQYF.

This clone was observed a handful of times. The chain has TRBV6-5 and TRBJ1-1; the match to TRBD1 covers 7 bases. Germline V gives CDR1 MNHEY, CDR2 SVGAGI. V lost 0 bases, J lost 5 bases, and 6 bases stayed unmatched. The CDR3 has 15 residues. DNA for the CDR3: TGTGCCAGCAGTTACTCGAAGGGGGCGCAAACTGAAGCTTTCTTT. Translating it yields CASSYSKGAQTEAFF.

The chain is built from TRBV6-1 and TRBJ2-1, with 13 bases matching TRBD2. Germline trimming cut 7 bases from V and 6 bases from J; bases unmatched to any gene: 3. CDR3 size: 14 residues. Germline V gives CDR1 MNHNS, CDR2 SASEGT. The CDR3, as DNA: TGTGCCAGCACTACTAGCGGGAGGGCCAATGAGCAGTTCTTC. Translation: CASTTSGRANEQFF.

With regard to this clone: A junction boundary mismatches the germline segment, possibly from a read error. V usage is TRBV15 and J usage is TRBJ1-5; tentatively, D is TRBD1 (6 bases). Germline lookup yields CDR1 LNHNV and CDR2 YYDKDF (reference sequence). The CDR3 has 15 amino acids. The CDR3 protein is CATSRVGQLNQPQHF. Written as DNA, the CDR3 is TGTGCCACCAGCAGAGTTGGACAGCTAAATCAACCCCAGCATTTT.

The genes are TRBV25-1 and TRBJ2-3, with TRBD1 identical over 8 bases. Germline CDR1 reads MGHDK; CDR2 reads SYGVNS. V lost 10 bases, J lost 4 bases, and 7 bases stayed unmatched. CDR3 size: 13 residues. In DNA form, the CDR3 reads TGTGCCACAGAGGACAGGGTTGCAGATACGCAGTATTTT. Translating it yields CATEDRVADTQYF.

Regarding this clone: A read error may produce the germline difference seen at one junction end. The chain has TRBV30 and TRBJ2-5; TRBD2 is a possible D gene (5 bases). CDR3 length: 18 residues. Germline CDR1 reads GTSNPN; CDR2 reads SVGIG (reference sequence). The DNA for the CDR3 is TGTGCCGGGAGTGCATACGCTTCCGTACCGGGGAGCCAAGAGACCCAGTACTTC. Translating it yields CAGSAYASVPGSQETQYF.

In its sample, this clone was seen once. This sequence joins TRBV10-3 and TRBJ2-3; 7 positions agree with TRBD1. The CDR3 length is 14 residues. The J segment lost 0 bases and the V segment lost 6 bases, leaving 3 bases of the junction unmatched. Germline loops: CDR1 ENHRY, CDR2 SYGVKD. CDR3 coding DNA: TGTGCCATCAGCCCAGGGGGTAGCACAGATACGCAGTATTTT. Encoded protein: CAISPGGSTDTQYF.